The 2 T cell receptor beta chains presented below share a single source sample, sequenced in a study of intratumoral heterogeneity in liver cancer. The method was immunoSEQ multiplex PCR; TCRdb's version includes in-frame clones alone and lacks a portion of them. The data hold over 20,000 clones, with 73% observed a single time. Sequences were derived from tumor-adjacent normal tissue, sampled before any cancer treatment. These receptors originate from a woman aged 70-85 years with hepatocellular carcinoma.

The genes are TRBV7-8 and TRBJ2-7, with D tentatively TRBD1 or TRBD2 (5 bases each). This CDR3 has 12 residues. Per germline, CDR1 SGHVS and CDR2 FQNEAQ. V lost 0 bases, J lost 6 bases, and 6 bases lay in between. This CDR3 reads CASSLAGGEQYF. Here the CDR3 DNA reads TGTGCCAGCAGCTTAGCTGGGGGCGAGCAGTACTTC.

This chain joins TRBV28 and TRBJ2-3; D is ambiguous. CDR1 is MDHEN and CDR2 is SYDVKM in the germline V gene. V was clipped by 2 bases and J by 5 bases, with 2 bases between them. The CDR3 runs to 11 residues. This CDR3 reads CASSLGDTQYF. The CDR3 DNA reads as TGTGCCAGCAGTTTAGGAGATACGCAGTATTTT.